The clone carrying this T cell receptor (beta chain) was recorded a few times. Antigen specificity is unknown. These data are taken from a study of T-cell memory formation after mild COVID-19. The study's findings and limits: CD4+ contracting clones lay mainly in CM and EM, CD8+ ones in EMRA. Clonal second-wave expansions that peaked on day 37 had unconfirmed SARS-CoV-2 specificity. Contracting clones from day 15 to 85 showed balanced CD4/CD8; later expanders favored CD4+.

Barcoded TCR alpha and TCR beta cDNA libraries with UMIs came from 5'RACE using constant-segment primers. TCRdb independently ran MiXCR on the 5' RACE reads; one entry per CDR3 protein. The table shows fewer than 650,000 distinct CDR3 sequences, with around a sixth occurring only once. This CDR3 has 15 residues. The trim removed 6 bases at V and 8 bases at J, leaving 13 bases unmatched. This sequence joins TRBV12-3 or TRBV12-4 and TRBJ2-1, with 7 nucleotides matching TRBD1. Sequences were obtained from PBMCs or a T cell subset sorted from them (not recorded which). The sequence was collected from an adult woman who had mild COVID-19 (a few samples of this study predate the infection). Cell type and time point are not known. The CDR3 bases are TGTGCCAGCAGGGGGACAGACGGGCGTAATCATGAGCAGTTCTTC. Translation: CASRGTDGRNHEQFF.